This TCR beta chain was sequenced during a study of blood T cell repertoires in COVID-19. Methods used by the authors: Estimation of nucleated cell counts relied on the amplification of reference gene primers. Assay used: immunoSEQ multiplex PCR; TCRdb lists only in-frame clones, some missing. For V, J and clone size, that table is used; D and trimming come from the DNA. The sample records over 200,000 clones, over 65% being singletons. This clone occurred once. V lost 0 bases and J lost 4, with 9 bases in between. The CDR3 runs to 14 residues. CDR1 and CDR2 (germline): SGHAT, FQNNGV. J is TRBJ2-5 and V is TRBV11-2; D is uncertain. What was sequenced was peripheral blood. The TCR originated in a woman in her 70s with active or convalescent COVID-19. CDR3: CASSLDRHSETQYF. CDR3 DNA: TGTGCCAGCAGCTTAGATCGCCACTCAGAGACCCAGTACTTC.